This TCR beta chain stems from a study of blood T cell repertoires in COVID-19. Looking at the study overall: COVID-19 samples, acute and convalescent, were from the United States, Italy and Spain. PBMCs, B-cell-depleted T cells, or T cells were the source of the cDNA or gDNA that made up the material.

Trimming removed 8 bases from V and 2 bases from J; junction bases left unmatched: 3. Looked up from germline, CDR1 is MDHEN and CDR2 is SYDVKM. CDR3 length: 14 amino acids. This table comes from immunoSEQ multiplex PCR, and its TCRdb copy is limited to in-frame clones, with some not included. The sample includes 130,000 to 150,000 clones, approximately 81% of them seen just once. Sequencing input: peripheral blood. This sequence originates from a human donor in a cohort sampled during active COVID-19. The chain links TRBV28 to TRBJ2-2, with 9 bases fitting TRBD1. This CDR3 reads CASRQGGNTGELFF. For the CDR3, the DNA is TGTGCCAGCCGACAGGGGGGAAACACCGGGGAGCTGTTTTTT.